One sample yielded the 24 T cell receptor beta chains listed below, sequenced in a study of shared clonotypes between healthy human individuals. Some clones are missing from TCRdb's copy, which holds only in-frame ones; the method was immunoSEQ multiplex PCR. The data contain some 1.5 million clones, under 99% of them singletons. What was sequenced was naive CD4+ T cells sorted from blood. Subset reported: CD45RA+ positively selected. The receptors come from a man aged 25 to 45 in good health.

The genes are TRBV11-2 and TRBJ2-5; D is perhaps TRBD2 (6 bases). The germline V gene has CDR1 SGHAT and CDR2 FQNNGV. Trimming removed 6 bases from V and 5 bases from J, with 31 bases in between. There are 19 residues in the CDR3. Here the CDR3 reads CASRGSDGSGREDGETQYF. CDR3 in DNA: TGTGCCAGCAGGGGATCAGACGGTAGCGGAAGGGAGGACGGGGAGACCCAGTACTTC.

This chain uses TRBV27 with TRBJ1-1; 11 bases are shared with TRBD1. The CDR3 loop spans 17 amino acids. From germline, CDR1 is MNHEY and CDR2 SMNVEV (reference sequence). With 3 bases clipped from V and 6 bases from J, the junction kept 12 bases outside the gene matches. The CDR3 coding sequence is TGTGCCAGCAGTTTCATCCGGGACAGGGGGAGGGGGCCTGAAGCTTTCTTT. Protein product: CASSFIRDRGRGPEAFF.

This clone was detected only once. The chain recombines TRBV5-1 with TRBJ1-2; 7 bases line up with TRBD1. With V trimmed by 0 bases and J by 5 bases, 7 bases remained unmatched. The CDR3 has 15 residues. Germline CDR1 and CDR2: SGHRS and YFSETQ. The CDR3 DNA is TGCGCCAGCAGCTTGGGCAGGACAGGAGCATATGGCTACACCTTC. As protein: CASSLGRTGAYGYTF.

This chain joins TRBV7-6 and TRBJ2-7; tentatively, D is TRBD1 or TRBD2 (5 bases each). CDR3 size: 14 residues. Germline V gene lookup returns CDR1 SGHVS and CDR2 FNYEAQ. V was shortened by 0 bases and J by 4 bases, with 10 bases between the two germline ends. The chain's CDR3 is CASSLAGREYEQYF. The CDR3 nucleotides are TGTGCCAGCAGCTTAGCAGGCAGGGAGTACGAGCAGTACTTC. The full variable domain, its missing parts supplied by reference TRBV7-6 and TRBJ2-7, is GAGVSQSPRYKVTKRGQDVALRCDPISGHVSLYWYRQALGQGPEFLTYFNYEAQQDKSGLPNDRFSAERPEGSISTLTIQRTEQRDSAMYRCASSLAGREYEQYFGPGTRLTVT.

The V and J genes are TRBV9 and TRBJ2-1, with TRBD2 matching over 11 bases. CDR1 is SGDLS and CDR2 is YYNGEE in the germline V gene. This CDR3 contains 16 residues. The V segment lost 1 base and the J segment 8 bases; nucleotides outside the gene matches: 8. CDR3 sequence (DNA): TGTGCCAGCAGCGTAATAGCGGGAGGGCCCTCGGATGAGCAGTTCTTC. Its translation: CASSVIAGGPSDEQFF.

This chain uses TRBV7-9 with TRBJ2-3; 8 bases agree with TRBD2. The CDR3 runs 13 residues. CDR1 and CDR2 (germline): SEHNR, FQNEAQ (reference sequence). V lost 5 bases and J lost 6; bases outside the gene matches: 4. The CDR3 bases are TGTGCCAGCAGCCGCGGGACTAGTGATACGCAGTATTTT. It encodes CASSRGTSDTQYF.

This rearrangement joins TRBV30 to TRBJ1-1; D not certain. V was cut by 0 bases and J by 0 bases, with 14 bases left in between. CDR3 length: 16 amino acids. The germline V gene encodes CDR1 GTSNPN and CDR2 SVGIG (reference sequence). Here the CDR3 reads CAWSVRRRSMNTEAFF. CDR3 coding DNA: TGTGCCTGGAGTGTACGGAGACGCTCCATGAACACTGAAGCTTTCTTT.

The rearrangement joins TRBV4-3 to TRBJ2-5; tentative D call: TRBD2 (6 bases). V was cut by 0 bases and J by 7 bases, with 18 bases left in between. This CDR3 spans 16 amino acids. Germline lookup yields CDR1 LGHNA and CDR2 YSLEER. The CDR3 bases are TGCGCCAGCAGCCAAGATCTTCGGGCGGGGAGTGGGACCCAGTACTTC. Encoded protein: CASSQDLRAGSGTQYF.

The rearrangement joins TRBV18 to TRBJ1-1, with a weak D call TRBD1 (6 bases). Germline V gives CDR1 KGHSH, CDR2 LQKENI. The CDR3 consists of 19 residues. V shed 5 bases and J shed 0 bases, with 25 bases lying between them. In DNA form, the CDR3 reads TGTGCCAGCTCAGCCAGGTGGGGGGCCCGTGAGGGAATGAACACTGAAGCTTTCTTT. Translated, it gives CASSARWGAREGMNTEAFF.

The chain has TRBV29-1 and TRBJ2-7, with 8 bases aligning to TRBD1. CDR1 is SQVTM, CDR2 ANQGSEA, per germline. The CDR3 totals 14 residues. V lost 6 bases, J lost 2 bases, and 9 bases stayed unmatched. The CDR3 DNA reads TGCAGCGTCAATGGACAGGGATCCACCTACGAGCAGTACTTC. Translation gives CSVNGQGSTYEQYF.

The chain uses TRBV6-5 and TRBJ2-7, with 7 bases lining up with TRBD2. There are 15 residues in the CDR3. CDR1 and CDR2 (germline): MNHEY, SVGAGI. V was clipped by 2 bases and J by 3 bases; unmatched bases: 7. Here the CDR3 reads CASSYLGGRLYEQYF. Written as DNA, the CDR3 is TGTGCCAGCAGTTACCTGGGGGGGAGGCTCTACGAGCAGTACTTC.

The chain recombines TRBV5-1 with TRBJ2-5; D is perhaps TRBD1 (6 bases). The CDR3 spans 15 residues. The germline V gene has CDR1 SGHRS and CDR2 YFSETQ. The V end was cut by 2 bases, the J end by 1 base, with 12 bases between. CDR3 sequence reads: CASSFPPRGQETQYF. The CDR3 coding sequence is TGCGCCAGCAGCTTCCCCCCCAGGGGCCAAGAGACCCAGTACTTC.

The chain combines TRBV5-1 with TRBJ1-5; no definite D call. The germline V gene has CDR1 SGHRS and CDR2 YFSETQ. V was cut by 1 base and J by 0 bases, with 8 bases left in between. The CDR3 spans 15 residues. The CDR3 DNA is TGCGCCAGCAGCTTGTCGGCAGGTAGCAATCAGCCCCAGCATTTT. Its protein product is CASSLSAGSNQPQHF.

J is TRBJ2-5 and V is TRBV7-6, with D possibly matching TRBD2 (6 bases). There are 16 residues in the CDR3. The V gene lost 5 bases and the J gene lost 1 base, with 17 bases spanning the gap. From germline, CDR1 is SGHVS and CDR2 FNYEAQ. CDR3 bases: TGTGCCAGCAGCGGAACCCAGTGGAGGGCCCAAGAGACCCAGTACTTC. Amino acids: CASSGTQWRAQETQYF.

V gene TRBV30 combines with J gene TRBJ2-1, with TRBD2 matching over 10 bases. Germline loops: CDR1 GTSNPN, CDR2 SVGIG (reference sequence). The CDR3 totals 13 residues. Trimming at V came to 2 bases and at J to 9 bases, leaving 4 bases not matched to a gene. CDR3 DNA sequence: TGTGCCTGGAGTTCACTAGCGGGATTTGAGCAGTTCTTC. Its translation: CAWSSLAGFEQFF.

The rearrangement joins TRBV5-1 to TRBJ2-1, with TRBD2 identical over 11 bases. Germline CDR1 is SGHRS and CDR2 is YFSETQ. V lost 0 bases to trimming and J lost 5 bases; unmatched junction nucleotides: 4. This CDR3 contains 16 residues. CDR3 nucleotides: TGCGCCAGCAGCTTGGTTACTAGCGGGAGTAACAATGAGCAGTTCTTC. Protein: CASSLVTSGSNNEQFF.

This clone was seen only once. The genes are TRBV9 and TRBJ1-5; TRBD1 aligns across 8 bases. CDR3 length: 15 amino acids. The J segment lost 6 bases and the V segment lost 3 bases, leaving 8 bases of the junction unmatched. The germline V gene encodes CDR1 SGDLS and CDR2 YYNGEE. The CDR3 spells CASSAGQGQGQPQHF. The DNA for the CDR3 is TGTGCCAGCAGCGCAGGACAGGGTCAGGGTCAGCCCCAGCATTTT.

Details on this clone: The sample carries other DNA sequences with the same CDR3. For the CDR3, the DNA is TGCGCCAGCAGCTTAGCGGGAACCTACAATGAGCAGTTCTTC. It translates to CASSLAGTYNEQFF. J is TRBJ2-1 and V is TRBV5-1, with 7 nucleotides matching TRBD2. Germline loops: CDR1 SGHRS, CDR2 YFSETQ. CDR3 length equals 14 residues. V was clipped by 2 bases and J by 2 bases; unmatched bases: 1.

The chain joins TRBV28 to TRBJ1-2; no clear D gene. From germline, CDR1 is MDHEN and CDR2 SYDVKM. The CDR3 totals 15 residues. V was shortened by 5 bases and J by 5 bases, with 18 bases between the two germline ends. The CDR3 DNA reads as TGTGCCAGCAGTCCCTGGACGGAGCGGGGATATGGCTACACCTTC. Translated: CASSPWTERGYGYTF.

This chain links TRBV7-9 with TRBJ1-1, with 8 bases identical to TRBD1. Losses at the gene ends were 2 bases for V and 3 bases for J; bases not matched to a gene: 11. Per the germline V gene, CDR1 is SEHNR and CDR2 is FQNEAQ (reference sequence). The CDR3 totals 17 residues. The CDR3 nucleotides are TGTGCCAGCAGCTTAACCCGTCACCCACAGGGGGACACTGAAGCTTTCTTT. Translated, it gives CASSLTRHPQGDTEAFF.

The CDR3 sequence is CASSLSASHEQYF. The CDR3 DNA follows: TGCGCCAGCAGCTTAAGCGCTAGCCACGAGCAGTACTTC. This sequence joins TRBV5-1 and TRBJ2-7, with D possibly being TRBD2 (5 bases). This CDR3 has 13 residues. Germline loops: CDR1 SGHRS, CDR2 YFSETQ. V was pared by 2 bases and J by 5 bases, with 11 bases between.

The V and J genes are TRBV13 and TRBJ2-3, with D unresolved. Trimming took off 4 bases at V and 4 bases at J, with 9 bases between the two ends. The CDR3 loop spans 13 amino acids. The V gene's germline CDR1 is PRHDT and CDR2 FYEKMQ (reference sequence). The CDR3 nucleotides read TGTGCCAGCAGCTCACTCCAGCCAGATACGCAGTATTTT. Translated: CASSSLQPDTQYF.

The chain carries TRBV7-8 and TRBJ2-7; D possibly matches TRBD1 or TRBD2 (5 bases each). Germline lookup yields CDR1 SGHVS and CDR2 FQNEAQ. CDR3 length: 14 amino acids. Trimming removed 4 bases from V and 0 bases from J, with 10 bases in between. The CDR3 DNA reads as TGTGCCAGCAGCTCCGTAGGGACCTCCTACGAGCAGTACTTC. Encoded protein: CASSSVGTSYEQYF.

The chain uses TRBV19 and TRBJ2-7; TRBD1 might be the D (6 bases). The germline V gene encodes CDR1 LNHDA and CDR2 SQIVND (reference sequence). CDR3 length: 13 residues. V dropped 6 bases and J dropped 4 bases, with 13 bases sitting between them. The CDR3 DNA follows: TGTGCCAGTAGGTCCCGGGACATGTACGAGCAGTACTTC. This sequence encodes CASRSRDMYEQYF.